This TCR beta chain was recorded in a study of blood T cell repertoires in COVID-19. Overall study context: COVID-19 samples from acute and convalescent phases originated in the United States, Italy and Spain. T cells, B-cell-depleted T cells, or PBMCs supplied cDNA or gDNA.

Authors' analysis steps: Amplification of reference gene primers provided the estimated nucleated cell counts. Profiling relied on immunoSEQ multiplex PCR, and the TCRdb table lists in-frame clones only, not all of them. V and J calls and clone size follow that table, whereas D and trimming were derived from the DNA. Of 45,000 to 70,000 clones in the sample, roughly 89% are singletons; the top ten hold roughly 6.5%. The CDR3 is 12 amino acids. CDR1 MDHEN and CDR2 SYDVKM come from the germline V gene. Trimming took 6 bases from V and 6 from J, leaving 12 bases between them. Source material: peripheral blood. The sequence came from a woman aged 55-69 years with COVID-19, enrolled during active disease. This chain joins TRBV28 and TRBJ2-7; D perhaps matches TRBD2 (6 bases). The CDR3 nucleotides are TGTGCCAGCAGATCCGACGGGGGCGAGCAGTACTTC. Translated, it gives CASRSDGGEQYF.